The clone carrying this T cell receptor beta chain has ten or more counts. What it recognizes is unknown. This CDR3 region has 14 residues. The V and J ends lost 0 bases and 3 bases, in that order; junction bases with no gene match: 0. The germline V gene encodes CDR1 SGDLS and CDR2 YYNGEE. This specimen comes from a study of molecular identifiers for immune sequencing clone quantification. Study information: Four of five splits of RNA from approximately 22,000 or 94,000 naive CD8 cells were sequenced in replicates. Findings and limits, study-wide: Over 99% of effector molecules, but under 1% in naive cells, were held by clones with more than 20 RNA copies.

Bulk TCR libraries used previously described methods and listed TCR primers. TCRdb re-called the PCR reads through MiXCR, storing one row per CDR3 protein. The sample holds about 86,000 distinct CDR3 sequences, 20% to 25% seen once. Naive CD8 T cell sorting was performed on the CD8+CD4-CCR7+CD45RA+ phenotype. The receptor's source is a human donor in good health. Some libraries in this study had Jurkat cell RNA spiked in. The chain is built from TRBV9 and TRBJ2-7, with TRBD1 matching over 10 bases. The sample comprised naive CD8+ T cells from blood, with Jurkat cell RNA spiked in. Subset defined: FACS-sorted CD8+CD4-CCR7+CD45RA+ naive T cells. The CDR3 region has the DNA TGTGCCAGCAGCGTAGGGGACAGGGGCTACGAGCAGTACTTC. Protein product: CASSVGDRGYEQYF.